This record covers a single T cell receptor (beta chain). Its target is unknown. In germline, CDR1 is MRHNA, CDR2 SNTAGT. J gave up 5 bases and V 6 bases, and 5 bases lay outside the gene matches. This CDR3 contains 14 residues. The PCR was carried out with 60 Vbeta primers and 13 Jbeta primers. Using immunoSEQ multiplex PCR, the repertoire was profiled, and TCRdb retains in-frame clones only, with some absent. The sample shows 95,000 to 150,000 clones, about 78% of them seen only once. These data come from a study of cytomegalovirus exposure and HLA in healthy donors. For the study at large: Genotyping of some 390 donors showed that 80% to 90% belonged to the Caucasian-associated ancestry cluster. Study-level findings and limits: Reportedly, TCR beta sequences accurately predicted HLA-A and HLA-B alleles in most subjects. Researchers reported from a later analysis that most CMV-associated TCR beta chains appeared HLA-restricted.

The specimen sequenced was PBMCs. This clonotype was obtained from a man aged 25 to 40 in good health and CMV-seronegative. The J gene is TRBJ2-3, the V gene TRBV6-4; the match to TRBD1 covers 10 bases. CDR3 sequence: CASSSGQGGDTQYF. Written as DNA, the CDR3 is TGTGCCAGCAGCTCAGGACAGGGGGGAGATACGCAGTATTTT.